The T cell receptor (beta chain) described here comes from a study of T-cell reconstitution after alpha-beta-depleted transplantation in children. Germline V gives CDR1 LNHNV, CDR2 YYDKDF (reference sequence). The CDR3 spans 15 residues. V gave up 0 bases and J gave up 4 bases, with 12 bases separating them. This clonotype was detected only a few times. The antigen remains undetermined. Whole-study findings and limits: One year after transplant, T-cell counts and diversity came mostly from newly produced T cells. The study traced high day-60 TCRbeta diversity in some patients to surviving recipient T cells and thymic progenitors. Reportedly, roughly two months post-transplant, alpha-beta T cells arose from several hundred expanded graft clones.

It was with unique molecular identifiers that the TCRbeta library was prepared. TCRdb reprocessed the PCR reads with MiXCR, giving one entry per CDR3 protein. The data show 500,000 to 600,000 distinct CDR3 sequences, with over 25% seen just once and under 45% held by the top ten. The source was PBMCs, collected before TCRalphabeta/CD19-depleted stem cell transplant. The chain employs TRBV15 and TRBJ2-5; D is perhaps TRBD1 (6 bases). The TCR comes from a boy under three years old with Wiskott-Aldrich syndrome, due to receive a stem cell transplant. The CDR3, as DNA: TGTGCCACCAGCAGAGATCGGTCCAGGGGAGAGACCCAGTACTTC. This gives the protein CATSRDRSRGETQYF. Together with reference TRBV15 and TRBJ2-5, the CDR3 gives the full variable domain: DAMVIQNPRYQVTQFGKPVTLSCSQTLNHNVMYWYQQKSSQAPKLLFHYYDKDFNNEADTPDNFQSRRPNTSFCFLDIRSPGLGDTAMYLCATSRDRSRGETQYFGPGTRLLVL.